These T cell receptor beta chains were read from a single sample in a study of brain metastases from non-small cell lung cancer. Clones were read by immunoSEQ multiplex PCR, and TCRdb kept only the in-frame ones, dropping some. In the table there are a few thousand clones, less than 97% of which are singletons. The sequencing input was tumor-adjacent normal tissue. These receptors were collected from a donor at least 40 years old with non-small cell lung cancer. Both conserved end residues are part of each CDR3. The order of the fields is V gene, D gene, J gene, CDR3 DNA, CDR3 protein. The D gene is left open where the match is weak.

>TRBV29-1|TRBD2|TRBJ2-7
TGCAGCGCGGGACTAGCGGGGGCCACCTACGAGCAGTACTTC
CSAGLAGATYEQYF
>TRBV7-2|NA|TRBJ1-2
TGTGCCAGCAGCTCGGACACCCGTATGGACTACACCTTC
CASSSDTRMDYTF
>TRBV2|TRBD1|TRBJ2-1
TGTGCCAGCAGGACAGGGGTGGTCTACAATGAGCAGTTCTTC
CASRTGVVYNEQFF
>TRBV10-3|TRBD2|TRBJ2-2
TGTGCCATCAGCCCGCAGTCAGCGGGGGACACGAATATCGGGGAGCTGTTTTTT
CAISPQSAGDTNIGELFF
>TRBV2|NA|TRBJ1-1
TGTGCCAGCAATTCGGATAGCGCTGAAGCTTTCTTT
CASNSDSAEAFF
>TRBV6-2/TRBV6-3|NA|TRBJ2-3
TGTGCCAGCAGTTACTCAGGGGCAGATACGCAGTATTTT
CASSYSGADTQYF
>TRBV5-1|NA|TRBJ2-3
TGCGCCAGCAGCCGGACATACCGCACAGATACGCAGTATTTT
CASSRTYRTDTQYF
>TRBV7-6|TRBD1|TRBJ2-7
TGTGCCAGCAGCCTAAGGCAGGGGGCTGGCTCCTACGAGCAGTACTTC
CASSLRQGAGSYEQYF
>TRBV27|NA|TRBJ2-5
TGTGCCAGCTGGTGGCGGGAGACCCAGTACTTC
CASWWRETQYF
>TRBV19|NA|TRBJ1-2
TGTGCCAGTAGTATAGCCAGGGGTGGCTACACCTTC
CASSIARGGYTF
>TRBV19|NA|TRBJ1-1
TGTGCCAGTAGTATGGACTCGGACGGTAACACTGAAGCTTTCTTT
CASSMDSDGNTEAFF
>TRBV3-1/TRBV3-2|NA|TRBJ2-7
TGTGCCAGCAGCCAATACGGACGGCGAATCTACGAGCAGTACTTC
CASSQYGRRIYEQYF
>TRBV12-3/TRBV12-4|NA|TRBJ1-1
TGTGCCAGCAGTGTGACCGCCCTAGCTTTCTTT
CASSVTALAFF
>TRBV6-5|NA|TRBJ1-2
TGTGCCAGCAGGAAGGGGGTTGATGGCTACACCTTC
CASRKGVDGYTF
>TRBV29-1|TRBD1|TRBJ2-3
TGCAGCGTCACAGGGGGCCCAGGCGGGGATACGCAGTATTTT
CSVTGGPGGDTQYF
>TRBV18|NA|TRBJ1-4
TGTGCCAGCTCACCACCGGGGCAGGGTACTGAAAAACTGTTTTTT
CASSPPGQGTEKLFF
>TRBV27|NA|TRBJ1-2
TGTGCCAGCAGTTTCCTAGGAGGCTATGGCTACACCTTC
CASSFLGGYGYTF